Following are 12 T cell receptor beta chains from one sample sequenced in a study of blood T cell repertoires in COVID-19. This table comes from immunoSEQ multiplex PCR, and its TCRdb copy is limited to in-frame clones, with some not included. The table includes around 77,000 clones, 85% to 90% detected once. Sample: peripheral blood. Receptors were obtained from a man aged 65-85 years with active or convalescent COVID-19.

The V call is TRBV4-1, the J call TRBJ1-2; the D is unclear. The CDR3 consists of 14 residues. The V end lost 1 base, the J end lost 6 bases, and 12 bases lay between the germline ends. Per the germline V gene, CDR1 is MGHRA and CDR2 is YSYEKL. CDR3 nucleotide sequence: TGCGCCAGCAGCCAAGGCCCGGCGGTAGATGGCTACACCTTC. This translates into CASSQGPAVDGYTF.

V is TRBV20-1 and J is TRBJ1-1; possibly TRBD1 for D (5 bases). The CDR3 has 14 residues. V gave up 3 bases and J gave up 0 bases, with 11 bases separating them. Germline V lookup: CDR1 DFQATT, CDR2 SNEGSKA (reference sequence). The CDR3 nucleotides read TGCAGTGCTAGTCGGGGGGTGTTGAACACTGAAGCTTTCTTT. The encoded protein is CSASRGVLNTEAFF.

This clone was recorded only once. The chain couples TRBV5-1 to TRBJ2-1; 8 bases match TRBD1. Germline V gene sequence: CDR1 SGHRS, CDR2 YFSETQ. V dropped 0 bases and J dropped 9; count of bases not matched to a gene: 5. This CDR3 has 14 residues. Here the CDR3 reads CASSLVQGAAEQFF. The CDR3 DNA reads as TGCGCCAGCAGCTTGGTTCAGGGGGCGGCTGAGCAGTTCTTC.

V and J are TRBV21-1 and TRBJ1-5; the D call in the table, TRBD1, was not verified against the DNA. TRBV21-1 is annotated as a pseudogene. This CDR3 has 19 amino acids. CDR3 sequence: CASSRIRQGPLSRDQPQHF. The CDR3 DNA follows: TGTGCCAGCAGCAGGATTCGACAGGGCCCCCTGAGTAGGGATCAGCCCCAGCATTTT.

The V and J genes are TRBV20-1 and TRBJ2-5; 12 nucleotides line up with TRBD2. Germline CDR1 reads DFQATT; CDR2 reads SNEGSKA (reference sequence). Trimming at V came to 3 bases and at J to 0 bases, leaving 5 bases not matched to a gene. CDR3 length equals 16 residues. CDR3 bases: TGCAGTGCTAGTCGGCTAGCGGGAGGGAACCAAGAGACCCAGTACTTC. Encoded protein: CSASRLAGGNQETQYF.

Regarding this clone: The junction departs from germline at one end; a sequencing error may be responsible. The CDR3 sequence is CASRTGVGHTIYF. CDR3 sequence (DNA): TGTGCCAGCAGGACAGGGGTTGGACACACCATATATTTT. J is TRBJ1-3 and V is TRBV2, with 8 positions matching TRBD1. This CDR3 region has 13 residues. In germline, CDR1 is SNHLY, CDR2 FYNNEI.

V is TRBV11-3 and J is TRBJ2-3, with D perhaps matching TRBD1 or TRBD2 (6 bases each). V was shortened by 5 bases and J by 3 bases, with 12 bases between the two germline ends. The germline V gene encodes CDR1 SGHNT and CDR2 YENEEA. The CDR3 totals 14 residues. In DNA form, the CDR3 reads TGTGCCAGCAGCCTAGGGGGAGGAACAGATACGCAGTATTTT. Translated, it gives CASSLGGGTDTQYF.

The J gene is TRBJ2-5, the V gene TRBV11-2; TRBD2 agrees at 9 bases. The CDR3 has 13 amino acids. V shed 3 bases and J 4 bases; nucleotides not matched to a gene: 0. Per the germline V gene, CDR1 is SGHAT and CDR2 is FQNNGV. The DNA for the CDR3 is TGTGCCAGCAGCTTGCGGGGGGGAGAGACCCAGTACTTC. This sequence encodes CASSLRGGETQYF.

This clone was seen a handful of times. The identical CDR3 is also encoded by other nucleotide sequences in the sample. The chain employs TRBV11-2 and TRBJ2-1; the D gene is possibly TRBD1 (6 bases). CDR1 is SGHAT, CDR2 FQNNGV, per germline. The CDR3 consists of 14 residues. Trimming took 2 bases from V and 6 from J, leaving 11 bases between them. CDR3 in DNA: TGTGCCAGCAGCTTAAGAGTAGGGGGCAATGAGCAGTTCTTC. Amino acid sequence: CASSLRVGGNEQFF.

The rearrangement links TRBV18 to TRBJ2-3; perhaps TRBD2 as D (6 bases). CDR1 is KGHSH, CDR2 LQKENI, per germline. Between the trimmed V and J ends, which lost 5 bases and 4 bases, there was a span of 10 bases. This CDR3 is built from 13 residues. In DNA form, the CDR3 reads TGTGCCAGCTCAACTTCGGGGGCAGATACGCAGTATTTT. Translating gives CASSTSGADTQYF.

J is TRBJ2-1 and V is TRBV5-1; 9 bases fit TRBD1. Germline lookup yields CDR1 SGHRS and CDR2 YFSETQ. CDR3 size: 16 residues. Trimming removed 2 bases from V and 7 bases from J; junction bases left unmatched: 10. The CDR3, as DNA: TGCGCCAGCAGCTTAGGGGGACAGGGAGGATATAATGAGCAGTTCTTC. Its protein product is CASSLGGQGGYNEQFF.

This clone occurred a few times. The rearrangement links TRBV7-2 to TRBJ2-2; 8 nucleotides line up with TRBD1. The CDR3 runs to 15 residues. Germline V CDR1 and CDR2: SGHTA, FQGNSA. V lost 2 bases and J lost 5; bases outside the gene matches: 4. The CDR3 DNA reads TGTGCCAGCAGCTTACGACAGGGGAGAACCGGGGAGCTGTTTTTT. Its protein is CASSLRQGRTGELFF.